Listed below are T cell receptor beta chains from one sample, sequenced in a study of siplizumab effects on memory and regulatory T cells. Generated by immunoSEQ multiplex PCR, the TCRdb table keeps only in-frame clones and is missing some. The repertoire holds 57,000 or so clones, 79% seen once, with about 0.41% in the top ten. The sample consisted of memory CD4+ T cells sorted from blood. The receptor set was obtained from a human donor in good health. The CDR3 runs from the conserved cysteine through the conserved F or W. D genes are given only for firm matches. A row's size may be missing; if present it is once, few, many or a size class.

. | . | 15 | TRBJ1-1 | TRBV19 | TGTGCCAGTACCTTCGTGGGGAGGAGTGGCACTGAAGCTTTCTTT | CASTFVGRSGTEAFF
. | . | 13 | TRBJ1-1 | TRBV29-1 | TGCAGCGTTGAGGGGCAGCTGAACACTGAAGCTTTCTTT | CSVEGQLNTEAFF
TRBD1 | . | 15 | TRBJ1-5 | TRBV5-8 | TGTGCCAGTAGACCGGGGACAGGATTCAATCAGCCCCAGCATTTT | CASRPGTGFNQPQHF
TRBD2 | . | 15 | TRBJ2-3 | TRBV5-4 | TGTGCCAGCAGCTTCGGGGGGGCTAGCACAGATACGCAGTATTTT | CASSFGGASTDTQYF
. | . | 13 | TRBJ2-7 | TRBV29-1 | TGCAGCGTTGAACGCCCGCTCGTATACGAGCAGTACTTC | CSVERPLVYEQYF
. | . | 14 | TRBJ1-2 | TRBV29-1 | TGCAGCGTTGAAGGGAGGGGCGCTAACTATGGCTACACCTTC | CSVEGRGANYGYTF
. | . | 14 | TRBJ1-1 | TRBV5-1 | TGCGCCAGCAGCTTATTCCGGGGAAACACTGAAGCTTTCTTT | CASSLFRGNTEAFF
. | . | 16 | TRBJ2-6 | TRBV4-1 | TGCGCCAGCAGCCAAGTTCGAGGGGGTAAGGCCAACGTCCTGACTTTC | CASSQVRGGKANVLTF
. | . | 14 | TRBJ2-5 | TRBV5-1 | TGCGCCAGCAGCGACATTCTGCAGCAAGAGACCCAGTACTTC | CASSDILQQETQYF
TRBD2 | . | 16 | TRBJ2-5 | TRBV5-1 | TGCGCCAGCAGTGAGGGACTAGCGGGGGGGCAAGAGACCCAGTACTTC | CASSEGLAGGQETQYF
TRBD2 | . | 16 | TRBJ2-1 | TRBV7-9 | TGTGCCAGCAGCCAAGGGGTGGGACTAGTCCACAATGAGCAGTTCTTC | CASSQGVGLVHNEQFF
TRBD2 | . | 18 | TRBJ2-5 | TRBV23-1 | TGCGCCAGCAGTCCCAGGGAGCGGGGGCCGCAAGCCCAAGAGACCCAGTACTTC | CASSPRERGPQAQETQYF
TRBD1 | once | 14 | TRBJ1-5 | TRBV2 | TGTGCCAGCAGTGGACAGGGGGCAAATCAGCCCCAGCATTTT | CASSGQGANQPQHF
. | few | 15 | TRBJ1-5 | TRBV5-6 | TGTGCCAGCAGCTCCTACATCAATAGCAATCAGCCCCAGCATTTT | CASSSYINSNQPQHF
. | . | 19 | TRBJ2-2 | TRBV19 | TGTGCCAGTAGTATAGGTTCTTGGGACCGAGGGATCGGGACCGGGGAGCTGTTTTTT | CASSIGSWDRGIGTGELFF
TRBD2 | few | 15 | TRBJ2-3 | TRBV9 | TGTGCCAGCAGCGTATCTTGGACTAGAGGAGGTACGCAGTATTTT | CASSVSWTRGGTQYF
. | few | 13 | TRBJ1-4 | TRBV19 | TGTGCCAGTAGTATGGGACTCGGAGAAAAACTGTTTTTT | CASSMGLGEKLFF
. | . | 12 | TRBJ1-2 | TRBV28 | TGTGCCAGCAGTTTGTCCGGGCTCGGCTACACCTTC | CASSLSGLGYTF
. | . | 15 | TRBJ2-5 | TRBV18 | TGTGCCAGCTCACCCGAAGCACAGGGCAGGGAGACCCAGTACTTC | CASSPEAQGRETQYF
TRBD1 | . | 15 | TRBJ2-7 | TRBV11-2 | TGTGCCAGCAGCCCCATGGGACAGGGCCCCTACGAGCAGTACTTC | CASSPMGQGPYEQYF
. | . | 15 | TRBJ1-1 | TRBV5-1 | TGCGCCAGCAGCTTAGCAGGGGCGGTGAACACTGAAGCTTTCTTT | CASSLAGAVNTEAFF
TRBD1 | . | 15 | TRBJ2-7 | TRBV5-4 | TGTGCCAGCAGCATGGACAGGGGGAAGTACTACGAGCAGTACTTC | CASSMDRGKYYEQYF
. | once | 12 | TRBJ2-7 | TRBV18 | TGTGCCAGCTCCTACGGGGAGTACGAGCAGTACTTC | CASSYGEYEQYF
. | . | 15 | TRBJ1-5 | TRBV15 | TGTGCCACCACCCCATCGGGGGATAGCAATCAGCCCCAGCATTTT | CATTPSGDSNQPQHF
TRBD1 | . | 18 | TRBJ1-2 | TRBV4-1 | TGCGCCAGCAGTCAATTAGGGACAGGGGGCGATTTGCGCTATGGCTACACCTTC | CASSQLGTGGDLRYGYTF
TRBD1 | . | 19 | TRBJ2-2 | TRBV7-9 | TGTGCCAGCACCACCCCGTCCCGGGACAGGGGGTCGAACACCGGGGAGCTGTTTTTT | CASTTPSRDRGSNTGELFF
. | . | 15 | TRBJ2-4 | TRBV7-9 | TGTGCCAGCAGCGATAGCCAGGGGTCCAAAAACATTCAGTACTTC | CASSDSQGSKNIQYF
. | . | 15 | TRBJ1-3 | TRBV9 | TGTGCCAGCAGCGTAGCTTGGTCAACTGGAAACACCATATATTTT | CASSVAWSTGNTIYF
. | . | 16 | TRBJ2-5 | TRBV5-1 | TGCGCCAGCAGCTTGGACGTTTTCGGGGGCAGGGAGACCCAGTACTTC | CASSLDVFGGRETQYF
. | . | 14 | TRBJ1-3 | TRBV6-5 | TGTGCCAGCAGTGGTCAGGCTCCTGGAAACACCATATATTTT | CASSGQAPGNTIYF
. | . | 13 | TRBJ1-2 | TRBV30 | TGTGCCTCGAAGACAGAAACTAACTATGGCTACACCTTC | CASKTETNYGYTF
. | . | 12 | TRBJ2-1 | TRBV7-2 | TGTGCCAGCAGCTTTCGGGGCAATGAGCAGTTCTTC | CASSFRGNEQFF
TRBD1 | . | 16 | TRBJ2-7 | TRBV15 | TGTGCCACCAGCAGAGATAGACAGGGGGGTACCTACGAGCAGTACTTC | CATSRDRQGGTYEQYF
. | . | 15 | TRBJ1-1 | TRBV28 | TGTGCCAGCAGTGTATCCGGGACGGAGAACACTGAAGCTTTCTTT | CASSVSGTENTEAFF
. | . | 15 | TRBJ1-1 | TRBV6-1 | TGTGCCAGCAGTGAAATTTGGCCATTGAACACTGAAGCTTTCTTT | CASSEIWPLNTEAFF
. | . | 12 | TRBJ2-3 | TRBV10-3 | TGTGCCATCAAAACGAACACAGATACGCAGTATTTT | CAIKTNTDTQYF
. | once | 15 | TRBJ1-5 | TRBV6-1 | TGTGCCAGCTCCCTCGATTCGGGTCCCAATCAGCCCCAGCATTTT | CASSLDSGPNQPQHF
. | . | 14 | TRBJ1-3 | TRBV10-3 | TGTGCCATCAGTGAACCAATTAAAAAGAACACCATATATTTT | CAISEPIKKNTIYF
TRBD1 | . | 14 | TRBJ2-7 | TRBV6-1 | TGTGCCAGCAGTTCCGGGACAGGGGTGTACGAGCAGTACTTC | CASSSGTGVYEQYF
TRBD1 | once | 17 | TRBJ2-3 | TRBV25-1 | TGTGCCAGCAGTCCCGCACCGGGACAGGGAAACGCAGATACGCAGTATTTT | CASSPAPGQGNADTQYF
. | few | 16 | TRBJ1-3 | TRBV9 | TGTGCCAGCAGCGTAGGGTCGAGTCCCTCTGGAAACACCATATATTTT | CASSVGSSPSGNTIYF
TRBD1 | . | 17 | TRBJ2-1 | TRBV7-9 | TGTGCCAGCAGCCCTCCACGCGGACAGGGGGCTGGAAATGAGCAGTTCTTC | CASSPPRGQGAGNEQFF
TRBD2 | . | 14 | TRBJ2-1 | TRBV6-5 | TGTGCCAGCAGTTCCGGGACTAGCGGGGGCAAGCAGTTCTTC | CASSSGTSGGKQFF
. | . | 12 | TRBJ2-7 | TRBV5-5 | TGTGCCAGTTCGGGCACCTCCTACGAGCAGTACTTC | CASSGTSYEQYF
. | few | 13 | TRBJ1-5 | TRBV2 | TGTGCCAGCAGTGAGTGGGAAAATCAGCCCCAGCATTTT | CASSEWENQPQHF
TRBD2 | once | 15 | TRBJ2-7 | TRBV11-2 | TGTGCCAGCAGCCCGTTAGCGGGGAAGTCGGGCGAGCAGTACTTC | CASSPLAGKSGEQYF
. | . | 13 | TRBJ2-3 | TRBV10-1 | TGCGCCAGCAGTGACGCAGGCACAGATACGCAGTATTTT | CASSDAGTDTQYF
. | . | 14 | TRBJ1-4 | TRBV5-4 | TGTGCCAGCAGCTTGAATGCGGGTAATGAAAAACTGTTTTTT | CASSLNAGNEKLFF
. | . | 15 | TRBJ2-2 | TRBV27 | TGTGCCAGCAGTGCCGGGACACTGAACACCGGGGAGCTGTTTTTT | CASSAGTLNTGELFF
. | few | 14 | TRBJ2-3 | TRBV5-3 | TGTGCCAGAAGCTTGGGTGGGGAGACAGATACGCAGTATTTT | CARSLGGETDTQYF
TRBD1 | few | 13 | TRBJ1-2 | TRBV11-2 | TGTGCCAGCAGCCCTAGACAGGGGAATGGCTACACCTTC | CASSPRQGNGYTF
. | few | 11 | TRBJ1-6 | TRBV25-1 | TGTGCCAGCAGTGGGAATTCACCCCTCCACTTT | CASSGNSPLHF
. | . | 11 | TRBJ2-1 | TRBV5-5 | TGTGCCAGCAGAGTCAGGAATGAGCAGTTCTTC | CASRVRNEQFF
. | . | 17 | TRBJ2-3 | TRBV5-1 | TGCGCCAGCAGCCCGTTACCCCTTAGCAGCGGCACAGATACGCAGTATTTT | CASSPLPLSSGTDTQYF
TRBD2 | . | 18 | TRBJ2-7 | TRBV2 | TGTGCCAGCATCCCGGGACTAGCGGGGGGGCCGATGCCCTACGAGCAGTACTTC | CASIPGLAGGPMPYEQYF
. | . | 17 | TRBJ2-1 | TRBV14 | TGTGCCAGCAGCCATTTCCAGGGCACGAACTCCTACAATGAGCAGTTCTTC | CASSHFQGTNSYNEQFF
. | . | 16 | TRBJ1-5 | TRBV30 | TGTGCCTGGAGTGTAACGTCAAGGGCCAACAATCAGCCCCAGCATTTT | CAWSVTSRANNQPQHF
TRBD2 | . | 15 | TRBJ2-7 | TRBV6-5 | TGTGCCAGCAGTCCGATGGGAGGGGCCCTCTCCGAGCAGTACTTC | CASSPMGGALSEQYF